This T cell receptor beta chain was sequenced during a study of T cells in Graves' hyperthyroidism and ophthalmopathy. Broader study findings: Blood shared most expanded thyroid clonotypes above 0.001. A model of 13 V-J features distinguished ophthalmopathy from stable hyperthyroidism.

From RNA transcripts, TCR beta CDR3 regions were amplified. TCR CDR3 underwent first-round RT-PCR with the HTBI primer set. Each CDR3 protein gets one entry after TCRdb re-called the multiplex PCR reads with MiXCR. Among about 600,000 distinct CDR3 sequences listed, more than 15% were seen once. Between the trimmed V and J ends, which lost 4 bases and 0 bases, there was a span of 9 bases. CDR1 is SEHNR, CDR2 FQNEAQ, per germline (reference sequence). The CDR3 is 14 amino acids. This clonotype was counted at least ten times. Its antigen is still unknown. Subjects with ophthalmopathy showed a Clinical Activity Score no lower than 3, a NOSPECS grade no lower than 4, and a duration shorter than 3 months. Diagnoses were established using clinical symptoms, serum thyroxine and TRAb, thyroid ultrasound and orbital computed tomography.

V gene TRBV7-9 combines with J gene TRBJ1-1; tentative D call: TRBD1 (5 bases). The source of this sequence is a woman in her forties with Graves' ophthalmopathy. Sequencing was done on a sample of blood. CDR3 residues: CASSSGPLNTEAFF. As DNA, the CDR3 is TGTGCCAGCAGCTCAGGGCCCCTGAACACTGAAGCTTTCTTT.